One and the same sample provided the 21 T cell receptor beta chains below, sequenced in a study of tumour-infiltrating T cells in Burkitt lymphoma. Clones were sequenced by immunoSEQ multiplex PCR, and TCRdb holds only the in-frame ones, with some missing. The sample has tens of thousands of clones; more than 25% are singletons. Sequenced: tumor tissue. Receptor source: a human donor with Burkitt lymphoma.

In this sample, this clone turned up a few times. The V and J genes are TRBV2 and TRBJ1-4; D is undetermined. The CDR3 consists of 14 residues. V shed 4 bases and J shed 2 bases, with 8 bases lying between them. The germline gives CDR1 SNHLY, CDR2 FYNNEI. The DNA of the CDR3 is TGTGCCAGCAGTGTGGAGAGGACTAATGAAAAACTGTTTTTT. Its protein is CASSVERTNEKLFF.

This clone was observed a handful of times. The chain links TRBV7-6 to TRBJ1-1; D may be TRBD1 (5 bases). CDR1 is SGHVS and CDR2 is FNYEAQ in the germline V gene. This CDR3 is built from 14 residues. The V gene lost 4 bases and the J gene lost 2 bases, with 11 bases spanning the gap. The CDR3 here is CASSSGHQNTEAFF. The CDR3 region has the DNA TGTGCCAGCAGCTCCGGACATCAAAACACTGAAGCTTTCTTT.

The V call is TRBV15, the J call TRBJ2-7; 8 nucleotides agree with TRBD1. V shed 1 base and J 3 bases; nucleotides not matched to a gene: 5. The length of the CDR3 is 15 residues. The germline V gene encodes CDR1 LNHNV and CDR2 YYDKDF (reference sequence). CDR3 protein: CATSRGTGTLYEQYF. CDR3 nucleotide sequence: TGTGCCACCAGCAGAGGGACAGGGACCCTCTACGAGCAGTACTTC. Full variable domain (missing parts from reference TRBV15 and TRBJ2-7): DAMVIQNPRYQVTQFGKPVTLSCSQTLNHNVMYWYQQKSSQAPKLLFHYYDKDFNNEADTPDNFQSRRPNTSFCFLDIRSPGLGDTAMYLCATSRGTGTLYEQYFGPGTRLTVT.

V gene TRBV9 combines with J gene TRBJ2-5; D not certain. V gave up 2 bases and J gave up 5 bases, with 10 bases separating them. Looked up from germline, CDR1 is SGDLS and CDR2 is YYNGEE. This CDR3 is 13 amino acids long. CDR3 residues: CASSVTLGETQYF. DNA of the CDR3: TGTGCCAGCAGCGTTACTCTTGGGGAGACCCAGTACTTC.

The chain links TRBV11-2 to TRBJ2-3; D not certain. The CDR3 spans 13 residues. CDR1 SGHAT and CDR2 FQNNGV come from the germline V gene. V was clipped by 4 bases and J by 2 bases, with 7 bases between them. The CDR3 nucleotides read TGTGCCAGCAGCTCTGTTGACACAGATACGCAGTATTTT. Translating gives CASSSVDTDTQYF.

This clone was seen only a few times. The chain joins TRBV19 to TRBJ1-6; D unclear. The CDR3 has 18 amino acids. Trimming stripped 2 bases from V and 4 bases from J, with 18 bases between. CDR1 and CDR2 from the germline V gene are LNHDA and SQIVND (reference sequence). The DNA for the CDR3 is TGTGCCAGTAGTATAATTGTGAGGGCAAGGGCTTATAATTCACCCCTCCACTTT. This sequence encodes CASSIIVRARAYNSPLHF.

The gene calls are TRBV7-9 and TRBJ1-6; 7 positions agree with TRBD1. CDR3 length: 16 residues. The V and J ends lost 4 bases and 9 bases, in that order; junction bases with no gene match: 12. Germline CDR1 is SEHNR and CDR2 is FQNEAQ (reference sequence). The DNA of the CDR3 is TGTGCCAGCAGCTCGAGGGACAGCGCAACTGGTTCACCCCTCCACTTT. It yields the protein CASSSRDSATGSPLHF.

This clone occurred once. The chain has TRBV2 and TRBJ1-2; D remains unclear. The CDR3 sequence is 14 residues long. The germline V gene has CDR1 SNHLY and CDR2 FYNNEI. Trimming left V 10 bases short and J 4 bases short, with 19 bases between. In DNA, the CDR3 is TGTGCCACCATCCCTGAGAAGTTCGCCTATGGCTACACCTTC. Translating it yields CATIPEKFAYGYTF.

This clone has more than one count but fewer than ten. This chain connects TRBV29-1 to TRBJ1-1, with D maybe TRBD1 (6 bases). The germline V and J ends were trimmed by 4 bases and 5 bases, with 14 bases remaining between them. This CDR3 region has 13 residues. CDR1 and CDR2 from the germline V gene are SQVTM and ANQGSEA. The CDR3 DNA is TGCAGCGTTGTTTTATTTCAGGGGACTGAAGCTTTCTTT. Protein sequence: CSVVLFQGTEAFF.

This clone turned up a few times. V usage is TRBV18 and J usage is TRBJ1-4, with D perhaps TRBD1 (6 bases). CDR1 is KGHSH, CDR2 LQKENI, per germline. Trimming took 2 bases from V and 8 from J, leaving 15 bases between them. The CDR3 contains 15 residues. The CDR3 sequence: CASSPAYREFEKLFF. The CDR3 region has the DNA TGTGCCAGCTCACCAGCTTACAGGGAATTCGAAAAACTGTTTTTT.

The chain couples TRBV7-2 to TRBJ1-4, with TRBD1 matching over 8 bases. The trim removed 5 bases at V and 8 bases at J, leaving 10 bases unmatched. CDR3 length: 15 amino acids. Per germline, CDR1 SGHTA and CDR2 FQGNSA. CDR3 sequence: CASSTAARGREKLFF. The DNA of the CDR3 is TGTGCCAGCAGCACAGCGGCCAGGGGGCGGGAAAAACTGTTTTTT.

Notes on this clone: The junction and the germline gene differ at one end; a read error may be behind it. The chain carries TRBV5-8 and TRBJ2-7; the match to TRBD2 covers 8 bases. Germline loops: CDR1 SGHTS, CDR2 YDEGEE. This CDR3 is 13 amino acids long. The CDR3 DNA follows: TGTGCCAGCAGTTTGGGCGGGGGGCTCGAGCAGTACTTC. Residues: CASSLGGGLEQYF.

This chain joins TRBV7-9 and TRBJ2-5; TRBD2 matches 13 bases. The CDR3 is made up of 16 amino acids. Unmatched junction bases numbered 7, after V lost 5 bases and J lost 4 bases. Germline CDR1 is SEHNR and CDR2 is FQNEAQ (reference sequence). The CDR3 coding sequence is TGTGCCAGCAGCCCCGGACTAGCGGGGGCCCCAGAGACCCAGTACTTC. Protein: CASSPGLAGAPETQYF.

A few counts support this clone. J is TRBJ1-4 and V is TRBV7-9; no clear D. Germline V CDR1 and CDR2: SEHNR, FQNEAQ (reference sequence). The CDR3 is 12 amino acids. V was shortened by 6 bases and J by 5 bases, with 7 bases between the two germline ends. Here the CDR3 reads CASSGSNEKLFF. In DNA, the CDR3 is TGTGCCAGCAGTGGCTCGAATGAAAAACTGTTTTTT.

The V gene is TRBV19, the J gene TRBJ2-5; 9 bases line up with TRBD1. The germline V gene encodes CDR1 LNHDA and CDR2 SQIVND (reference sequence). V shed 4 bases and J 5 bases; nucleotides not matched to a gene: 14. The CDR3 is 17 residues long. The DNA of the CDR3 is TGTGCCAGTAGTAGCTACCCGCCCGGGACAGGGAGCGAGACCCAGTACTTC. Translating gives CASSSYPPGTGSETQYF. The complete variable domain, with remaining parts taken from reference TRBV19 and TRBJ2-5, reads DGGITQSPKYLFRKEGQNVTLSCEQNLNHDAMYWYRQDPGQGLRLIYYSQIVNDFQKGDIAEGYSVSREKKESFPLTVTSAQKNPTAFYLCASSSYPPGTGSETQYFGPGTRLLVL.

This clone occurred a few times. The gene calls are TRBV7-8 and TRBJ2-7; 9 nucleotides align to TRBD1. The ends lost 5 bases at V and 3 bases at J; junction bases unmatched: 8. The CDR3 covers 15 residues. The V gene's germline CDR1 is SGHVS and CDR2 FQNEAQ. CDR3 in amino acids: CASSLGGTGNYEQYF. The CDR3 coding sequence is TGTGCCAGCAGCCTGGGCGGGACAGGGAACTACGAGCAGTACTTC. Full variable domain (missing parts from reference TRBV7-8 and TRBJ2-7): GAGVSQSPRYKVAKRGQDVALRCDPISGHVSLFWYQQALGQGPEFLTYFQNEAQLDKSGLPSDRFFAERPEGSVSTLKIQRTQQEDSAVYLCASSLGGTGNYEQYFGPGTRLTVT.

The table lists this clone with a few counts. The chain combines TRBV4-3 with TRBJ2-2, with TRBD1 as a possible D gene (6 bases). V was clipped by 4 bases and J by 3 bases, with 15 bases between them. Per germline, CDR1 LGHNA and CDR2 YSLEER. The CDR3 is 16 residues long. Here the CDR3 reads CASSRLTGSDTGELFF. The CDR3 coding sequence is TGCGCCAGCAGCCGCTTGACAGGCTCGGACACCGGGGAGCTGTTTTTT.

V and J are TRBV20-1 and TRBJ1-1; D unclear. The V end was cut by 3 bases, the J end by 3 bases, with 2 bases between. CDR1 DFQATT and CDR2 SNEGSKA come from the germline V gene (reference sequence). This CDR3 has 10 residues. The CDR3 loop is CSASYTEAFF. The CDR3 DNA sequence: TGCAGTGCTAGTTACACTGAAGCTTTCTTT.

The chain couples TRBV28 to TRBJ2-2; unclear D gene. Germline V gene lookup returns CDR1 MDHEN and CDR2 SYDVKM. Trimming took off 11 bases at V and 4 bases at J, with 14 bases between the two ends. This CDR3 is built from 13 residues. The CDR3 spells CAGSSRGTGELFF. The CDR3 DNA reads TGTGCCGGAAGCAGTCGAGGCACCGGGGAGCTGTTTTTT.

Only a few counts were recorded for this clone. The chain uses TRBV5-1 and TRBJ2-5; 9 bases align to TRBD2. The germline V gene has CDR1 SGHRS and CDR2 YFSETQ. The length of the CDR3 is 15 residues. V lost 0 bases and J lost 5; bases outside the gene matches: 5. CDR3 coding DNA: TGCGCCAGCAGCTTGGTGGCGGGGGGGCTTGAGACCCAGTACTTC. The encoded protein is CASSLVAGGLETQYF.

The chain employs TRBV2 and TRBJ2-7; D unresolved. Germline V gene lookup returns CDR1 SNHLY and CDR2 FYNNEI. The CDR3 loop spans 13 amino acids. V dropped 3 bases and J dropped 7 bases, with 13 bases sitting between them. The CDR3 sequence: CASSEDGGGEQYF. CDR3 sequence (DNA): TGTGCCAGCAGTGAGGACGGTGGTGGGGAGCAGTACTTC.